The 3 T cell receptor beta chains below all came from one sample that was sequenced in a study of T cells in Graves' hyperthyroidism and ophthalmopathy. Amplification yielded TCR beta CDR3 regions, with RNA transcripts as the source. Primed by the HTBI set, a first-round RT-PCR was run on the TCR CDR3. In TCRdb, the multiplex PCR reads were re-called with MiXCR into one record per CDR3 protein. The sample lists approximately 560,000 distinct CDR3 sequences; about half were seen once. The sample taken for sequencing was peripheral blood or thyroid tissue (not recorded which). These receptors originate from a woman aged 18-29 years with Graves' hyperthyroidism.

The chain combines TRBV12-3 or TRBV12-4 with TRBJ2-7, with 9 bases fitting TRBD1. The trim removed 4 bases at V and 4 bases at J, leaving 8 bases unmatched. The length of the CDR3 is 15 residues. The CDR3 spells CASSYGGQGRYEQYF. The DNA of the CDR3 is TGTGCCAGCAGTTACGGCGGACAGGGGAGATACGAGCAGTACTTC.

V is TRBV2 and J is TRBJ2-5, with a possible D match to TRBD2 (6 bases). The CDR3 is 16 residues long. V lost 6 bases and J 0 bases, leaving 17 bases between the germline ends. Germline-derived CDR1 and CDR2 are SNHLY and FYNNEI. The chain's CDR3 is CASRLEWREDQETQYF. CDR3 nucleotides: TGTGCCAGCAGGTTAGAATGGAGGGAGGACCAAGAGACCCAGTACTTC.

V and J are TRBV7-9 and TRBJ2-5; 9 nucleotides match TRBD1. J lost 3 bases, V lost 5 bases, and 4 bases had no gene match. The germline V gene encodes CDR1 SEHNR and CDR2 FQNEAQ (reference sequence). CDR3 length: 14 residues. CDR3 coding DNA: TGTGCCAGCAGCCTCTGGACAGGGGAAGAGACCCAGTACTTC. Translation: CASSLWTGEETQYF. Variable domain in full (rest from reference TRBV7-9 and TRBJ2-5): DTGVSQNPRHKITKRGQNVTFRCDPISEHNRLYWYRQTLGQGPEFLTYFQNEAQLEKSRLLSDRFSAERPKGSFSTLEIQRTEQGDSAMYLCASSLWTGEETQYFGPGTRLLVL.